A single sample gave rise to the 30 T cell receptor delta chains below, sequenced in a study of gamma-delta T cells after stem cell transplantation. TCRdb re-called clones from the RT-PCR reads via CATT. Of 2,800 or so delta-chain clones detected, approximately 4.5% appear once; the ten largest clones hold approximately 14%. The sample was gamma-delta T cells. Receptors originate from a human donor. It is not recorded whose cells these are; they may come from a transplant donor.

This clone rates as medium-sized. V usage is TRDV2 and J usage is TRDJ1, with 10 bases matching TRDD3. V dropped 0 bases and J dropped 0; count of bases not matched to a gene: 6. CDR3 length equals 17 residues. Germline CDR1 is GEAIGNYY and CDR2 is EKD. The CDR3 bases are TGTGCCTGTGACACCTTACTGGGGGATCAGTACACCGATAAACTCATCTTT. It yields the protein CACDTLLGDQYTDKLIF.

This clone was seen only a few times. This likely traces to a read error, being one base from a far larger clone. V and J are TRDV2 and TRDJ1; D is ambiguous. The CDR3 is 14 residues long. The germline CDR1 and CDR2 sequences are GEAIGNYY and EKD. The CDR3 region is CAYDTVGPPDKLIF. CDR3 DNA sequence: TGTGCCTATGACACGGTAGGTCCTCCCGATAAACTCATCTTT.

This clone is categorized as hyperexpanded. Other DNA sequences within the sample encode an identical CDR3. The V gene is TRDV2, the J gene TRDJ1; the match to TRDD3 covers 10 bases. Looked up from germline, CDR1 is GEAIGNYY and CDR2 is EKD. The CDR3 length is 18 residues. V trimming: 3 bases; J trimming: 3 bases; junction bases outside the gene matches: 15. The CDR3 nucleotides read TGTGCCTGTGACCCTCTCTTGACGGGGGATACGCGGGCCGATAAACTCATCTTT. Protein product: CACDPLLTGDTRADKLIF.

The chain links TRDV2 to TRDJ3, with 13 bases identical to TRDD3. The germline CDR1 and CDR2 sequences are GEAIGNYY and EKD. With 0 bases clipped from V and 1 base from J, the junction kept 11 bases outside the gene matches. The CDR3 length is 22 residues. Here the CDR3 reads CACDTPGVVLGDTSWDTRQMFF. The CDR3 coding sequence is TGTGCCTGTGACACCCCAGGGGTAGTACTGGGGGATACGTCCTGGGACACCCGACAGATGTTTTTC.

In this sample, this clone is medium-sized. The chain combines TRDV2 with TRDJ1; 10 positions agree with TRDD3. Trimming removed 6 bases from V and 1 base from J; junction bases left unmatched: 4. In germline, CDR1 is GEAIGNYY, CDR2 EKD. The CDR3 length is 14 residues. In DNA form, the CDR3 reads TGTGCCTGTTGGGGGATACAATCCACCGATAAACTCATCTTT. Translated, it gives CACWGIQSTDKLIF.

There are a few counts of this clone. A much larger clone lies one base from this, so it may be a read error. The chain joins TRDV2 to TRDJ1; TRDD3 agrees at 7 bases. Trimming cost V 4 bases and J 3 bases; bases outside gene matches: 28. The CDR3 is 21 amino acids. Per germline, CDR1 GEAIGNYY and CDR2 EKD. The CDR3 region is CACDSLAAQGDSILRADKLIF. The DNA for the CDR3 is TGTGCCTGTGATAGCCTCGCCGCCCAGGGGGATTCTATCCTTCGGGCCGATAAACTCATCTTT.

Only a few counts were recorded for this clone. This sequence is one base from a far larger clone and is likely a read error. Other DNA sequences from this sample encode an identical CDR3 as well. The gene calls are TRDV2 and TRDJ1; TRDD3 matches 12 bases. Trimming took 1 base from V and 2 from J; bases not matched to a gene: 7. The CDR3 covers 17 residues. The germline CDR1 and CDR2 sequences are GEAIGNYY and EKD. Written as DNA, the CDR3 is TGTGCCTGTGACACACTGGGGGATACTGGCTATACCGATAAACTCATCTTT. Amino acid sequence: CACDTLGDTGYTDKLIF.

Only a few counts were recorded for this clone. This may come from a read error, since a much larger clone is one base off. This chain uses TRDV2 with TRDJ1; 11 bases map to TRDD3. The CDR3 extends over 17 amino acids. Germline V gene sequence: CDR1 GEAIGNYY, CDR2 EKD. The CDR3 sequence: CACDFLLGDTRSDKPIF. CDR3 DNA: TGTGCCTGTGACTTTCTTCTGGGGGATACCAGGTCCGATAAACCCATCTTT.

The chain recombines TRDV2 with TRDJ1, with 13 bases fitting TRDD3. From germline, CDR1 is GEAIGNYY and CDR2 EKD. J was trimmed by 0 bases and V by 0 bases; bases with no gene match: 18. CDR3 size: 22 residues. The CDR3 reads CACDTVSSSSTGGYAYTDKLIF. The CDR3 DNA is TGTGCCTGTGACACCGTTTCTTCCTCCTCGACTGGGGGATACGCGTACACCGATAAACTCATCTTT.

A word on this clone: Since a much larger clone is just one base distant, this may be a read error. The same CDR3 can be traced to other DNA sequences in this sample. The rearrangement joins TRDV2 to TRDJ1, with 9 bases that match TRDD3. V shed 7 bases and J 0 bases; nucleotides not matched to a gene: 20. The CDR3 consists of 19 residues. Germline-derived CDR1 and CDR2 are GEAIGNYY and EKD. The CDR3 sequence is CACDSLTGGEKSYTDKLIF. The CDR3 DNA is TGTGCCTGCGACTCCCTAACTGGGGGAGAAAAGTCGTACACCGATAAACTCATCTTT.

Regarding this clone: A far larger clone differs by one base, so this is likely a read error. The chain links TRDV2 to TRDJ1; 10 nucleotides align to TRDD3. Germline V lookup: CDR1 GEAIGNYY, CDR2 EKD. This CDR3 contains 18 residues. The CDR3 loop reads CACDPLLTGDTRADKPIF. CDR3 coding DNA: TGTGCCTGTGACCCTCTCTTGACGGGGGATACGCGGGCCGATAAACCCATCTTT.

This clone appeared a few times. The protein TCRdb gives is from a much larger clone and does not agree with this DNA's translation at residue 11, likely a read error; the protein shown here comes from the DNA. V usage is TRDV2 and J usage is TRDJ2, with D perhaps TRDD3 (5 bases). Germline V lookup: CDR1 GEAIGNYY, CDR2 EKD. The V end was cut by 0 bases, the J end by 4 bases, with 20 bases between. This CDR3 region has 18 residues. The CDR3 is CACDTVGLGGEETAQLFF. CDR3 nucleotides: TGTGCCTGTGACACCGTGGGTCTAGGTGGGGAGGAGACAGCACAACTCTTCTTT.

This clone is classed as medium-sized. The chain carries TRDV2 and TRDJ1; TRDD3 matches 9 bases. The germline V gene has CDR1 GEAIGNYY and CDR2 EKD. The CDR3 covers 18 residues. Germline trimming cut 0 bases from V and 3 bases from J; bases unmatched to any gene: 13. CDR3 in DNA: TGTGCCTGTGACACCGTTCTCCTGGGGGATCGCGGGTCCGATAAACTCATCTTT. This gives the protein CACDTVLLGDRGSDKLIF.

A note on this clone: A much larger clone differs from this one at a single base, so this may be a read error. The V and J genes are TRDV2 and TRDJ1; 7 bases align to TRDD3. Germline CDR1 is GEAIGNYY and CDR2 is EKD. The CDR3 is made up of 15 amino acids. The CDR3 DNA reads TGTGCCTGTGACACCCTGGGGGGGTACACCGATAAACCCATCTTT. This gives the protein CACDTLGGYTDKPIF.

This clone is deemed medium-sized. V is TRDV2 and J is TRDJ1; TRDD3 matches at 7 bases. The CDR3 is made up of 20 amino acids. With 1 base clipped from V and 1 base from J, the junction kept 20 bases outside the gene matches. Germline loops: CDR1 GEAIGNYY, CDR2 EKD. CDR3 in DNA: TGTGCCTGTGACACGGTAGGAGCTCTGGGGGTGGTCAAGATCACCGATAAACTCATCTTT. Protein sequence: CACDTVGALGVVKITDKLIF.

This clone was counted only a few times. The protein recorded in TCRdb matches a much larger clone and deviates from this DNA's translation at residue 6, suggesting a read error; the protein here is obtained by translating the DNA. The chain uses TRDV2 and TRDJ1, with 13 bases aligning to TRDD3. With V trimmed by 3 bases and J by 0 bases, 9 bases remained unmatched. This CDR3 is 18 amino acids long. Looked up from germline, CDR1 is GEAIGNYY and CDR2 is EKD. CDR3 protein: CACDPLLGDTQYTDKLIF. CDR3 coding DNA: TGTGCCTGTGACCCCTTACTGGGGGATACGCAGTACACCGATAAACTCATCTTT.

The chain joins TRDV2 to TRDJ1; D may be TRDD3 (6 bases). V was trimmed by 3 bases and J by 0 bases, leaving 25 bases between them. Germline CDR1 reads GEAIGNYY; CDR2 reads EKD. CDR3 length: 19 residues. CDR3 loop: CACDPLGGVGVLYTDKLIF. CDR3 DNA: TGTGCCTGTGACCCCTTAGGGGGGGTGGGGGTCCTGTACACCGATAAACTCATCTTT.

This clone was seen only a few times. The TCRdb record carries a much larger clone's protein, which differs from this DNA's translation at residue 5; a read error is the likely cause, and the protein listed here is the DNA translation. J is TRDJ1 and V is TRDV2, with TRDD3 matching 8 bases. The trim removed 3 bases at V and 4 bases at J, leaving 18 bases unmatched. The V gene's germline CDR1 is GEAIGNYY and CDR2 EKD. CDR3 size: 18 residues. The DNA for the CDR3 is TGTGCCTGTGACGCCGTACGGGGACTGGGGATACATGGCGATAAACTCATCTTT. It translates to CACDAVRGLGIHGDKLIF.

Judged by abundance, this clone is medium-sized. The junction and the germline gene differ at one end; a read error may be behind it. Other DNA sequences in the sample encode the same CDR3. The chain joins TRDV1 to TRDJ2, with TRDD3 matching 8 bases. Germline V gives CDR1 TSWWSYY, CDR2 QGS. This CDR3 spans 22 amino acids. The CDR3 DNA reads TGTGCTCTTGGGGAACCCGGGTTCCTCTACCCCGTACTGGGGGCTACAACAGCACAACTATTCTTT. The encoded protein is CALGEPGFLYPVLGATTAQLFF.

This clone is medium-sized by share. This chain joins TRDV2 and TRDJ1, with TRDD3 as a possible D gene (5 bases). Germline CDR1 and CDR2: GEAIGNYY and EKD. Trimming stripped 3 bases from V and 0 bases from J, with 13 bases between. This CDR3 is built from 15 residues. The DNA of the CDR3 is TGTGCCTGTGACTCGGTGGGATCGTACACCGATAAACTCATCTTT. Protein sequence: CACDSVGSYTDKLIF.

A word on this clone: This sequence may be a read error, since a much larger clone differs from it by one base. The same CDR3 can be traced to other DNA sequences in this sample. The chain employs TRDV2 and TRDJ1; 13 bases are a match to TRDD3. CDR3 length equals 21 residues. J was trimmed by 3 bases and V by 3 bases; bases with no gene match: 21. Germline V gives CDR1 GEAIGNYY, CDR2 EKD. The CDR3 loop is CACDPVRVGSTGGYAADKLIF. CDR3 bases: TGTGCCTGTGACCCGGTTCGTGTCGGCAGTACTGGGGGATACGCGGCCGATAAACTCATCTTT.

This clone was seen more than once but under ten times. CDR3 bases: TGTGCCTGTGACACACTACTGGGGGATACCAACAACACCGATAAACTCATCTTT. Translating it yields CACDTLLGDTNNTDKLIF. The chain employs TRDV2 and TRDJ1, with TRDD3 matching 12 bases. CDR3 length equals 18 residues. Germline CDR1 and CDR2: GEAIGNYY and EKD. V shed 1 base and J 0 bases; nucleotides not matched to a gene: 8.

The table lists this clone with a few counts. This rearrangement joins TRDV2 to TRDJ1; D gene uncertain. Germline V gene lookup returns CDR1 GEAIGNYY and CDR2 EKD. CDR3 size: 14 residues. V lost 3 bases and J lost 4, with 14 bases in between. The CDR3 is CACDSLILRDKLIF. The CDR3 DNA reads TGTGCCTGTGACTCACTTATATTACGCGATAAACTCATCTTT.

This clone is judged medium-sized. The chain employs TRDV2 and TRDJ1; 7 bases are a match to TRDD3. The CDR3 totals 16 residues. The germline gives CDR1 GEAIGNYY, CDR2 EKD. J was trimmed by 0 bases and V by 3 bases; bases with no gene match: 9. The CDR3 protein is CACDLLGMGYTDKLIF. The CDR3 DNA reads as TGTGCCTGTGACCTACTGGGGATGGGGTACACCGATAAACTCATCTTT.

This clone is medium-sized (0.01 to 0.1%) in the sample. The V call is TRDV2, the J call TRDJ1; tentative D call: TRDD3 (5 bases). There are 14 residues in the CDR3. V gave up 1 base and J gave up 0 bases, with 8 bases separating them. CDR1 GEAIGNYY and CDR2 EKD come from the germline V gene. For the CDR3, the DNA is TGTGCCTGTGACACGGGGGGGTACACCGATAAACTCATCTTT. It translates to CACDTGGYTDKLIF.

As regards this clone: A far larger clone is off by one base, so a read error is likely. Other DNA sequences in this specimen translate into the identical CDR3. This sequence joins TRDV2 and TRDJ1; 10 positions agree with TRDD3. Germline V lookup: CDR1 GEAIGNYY, CDR2 EKD. The CDR3 has 16 amino acids. The trim removed 0 bases at V and 1 base at J, leaving 4 bases unmatched. CDR3 coding DNA: TGTGCCTGTGACACCCTGGGGGATAAAACCACCGATAAACTCATCTTT. Translated: CACDTLGDKTTDKLIF.

Notes on this clone: This may be a read error: a much more frequent sequence differs by one nucleotide. At the DNA level, this CDR3 is encoded by other sequences in the same sample as well. The V gene is TRDV2, the J gene TRDJ1; the match to TRDD3 covers 8 bases. The CDR3 loop spans 16 amino acids. The germline gives CDR1 GEAIGNYY, CDR2 EKD. Trimming cost V 1 base and J 6 bases; bases outside gene matches: 12. CDR3 residues: CACDTVGYAEGNKLIF. In nucleotides, the CDR3 is TGTGCCTGTGACACTGTGGGATACGCCGAGGGTAATAAACTCATCTTT.

V usage is TRDV2 and J usage is TRDJ1; 9 positions agree with TRDD3. Per the germline V gene, CDR1 is GEAIGNYY and CDR2 is EKD. The junction had 14 bases not matched to a gene; V was cut back by 1 base and J by 0 bases. The CDR3 spans 19 residues. CDR3 DNA: TGTGCCTGTGACACGGTGACTACTGGGGGACTACATTACACCGATAAACTCATCTTT. Translating it yields CACDTVTTGGLHYTDKLIF.

This clone was seen a few times. J is TRDJ1 and V is TRDV2; no reliable D call. CDR1 is GEAIGNYY, CDR2 EKD, per germline. The CDR3 spans 15 residues. V was cut by 1 base and J by 0 bases, with 11 bases left in between. In nucleotides, the CDR3 is TGTGCCTGTGACACGTTAGGTGTGAACACCGATAAACTCATCTTT. It encodes CACDTLGVNTDKLIF.

This clone has just a few counts. TCRdb's entry gives the protein of a much larger clone, which mismatches this DNA's translation at residue 5, likely from a read error; the protein reported here is translated from the DNA. Here the CDR3 DNA reads TGTGCCTGTGACATCGTCGGTACTGGGGGATTCTCCACCGATAAACTCATCTTT. As protein: CACDIVGTGGFSTDKLIF. The rearrangement joins TRDV2 to TRDJ1, with 10 bases fitting TRDD3. Germline loops: CDR1 GEAIGNYY, CDR2 EKD. The CDR3 covers 18 residues. With 2 bases clipped from V and 1 base from J, the junction kept 12 bases outside the gene matches.